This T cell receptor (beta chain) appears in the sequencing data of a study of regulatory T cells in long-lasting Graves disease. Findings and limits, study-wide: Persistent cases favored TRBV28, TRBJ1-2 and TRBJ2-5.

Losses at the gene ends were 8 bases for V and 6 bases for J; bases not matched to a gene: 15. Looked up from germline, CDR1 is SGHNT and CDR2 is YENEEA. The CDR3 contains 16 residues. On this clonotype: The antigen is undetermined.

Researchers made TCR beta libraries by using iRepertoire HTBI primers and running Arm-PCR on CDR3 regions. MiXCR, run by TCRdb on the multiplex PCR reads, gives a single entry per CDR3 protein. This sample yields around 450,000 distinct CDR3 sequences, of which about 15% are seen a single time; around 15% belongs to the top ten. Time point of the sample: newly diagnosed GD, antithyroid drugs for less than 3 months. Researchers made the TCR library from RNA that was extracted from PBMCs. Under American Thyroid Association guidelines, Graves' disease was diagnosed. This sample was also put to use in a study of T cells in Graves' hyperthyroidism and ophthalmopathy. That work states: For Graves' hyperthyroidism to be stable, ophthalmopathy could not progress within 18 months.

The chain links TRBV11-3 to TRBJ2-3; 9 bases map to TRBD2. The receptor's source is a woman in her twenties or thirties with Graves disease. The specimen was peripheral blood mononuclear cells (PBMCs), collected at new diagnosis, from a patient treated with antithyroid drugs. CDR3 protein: CASDQGGAGGADTQYF. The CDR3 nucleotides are TGTGCCAGCGACCAGGGAGGAGCGGGAGGCGCTGATACGCAGTATTTT. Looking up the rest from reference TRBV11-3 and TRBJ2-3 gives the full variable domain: EAGVVQSPRYKIIEKKQPVAFWCNPISGHNTLYWYLQNLGQGPELLIRYENEEAVDDSQLPKDRFSAERLKGVDSTLKIQPAELGDSAVYLCASDQGGAGGADTQYFGPGTRLTVL.